This section outlines one T cell receptor (beta chain) sequence together with its context. Clones were sequenced by immunoSEQ multiplex PCR, and TCRdb holds only the in-frame ones, with some missing. The sample shows about 95,000 clones, about nine tenths of them seen only once. The sample originates from a study of blood T cell repertoires in COVID-19. The sequence was obtained from a man aged 60 to 75 with COVID-19, enrolled during active disease. Sequenced sample: peripheral blood.

The CDR3 region has the DNA TGTGCCAGCAGTTTATCGGAGGGAACGATTTACGGCTACACCTTC. It codes for CASSLSEGTIYGYTF. This sequence joins TRBV27 and TRBJ1-2; no firm D call. Germline values: CDR1 MNHEY, CDR2 SMNVEV (reference sequence). The germline V and J ends were trimmed by 0 bases and 8 bases, with 16 bases remaining between them. This CDR3 is built from 15 residues.